Below, 3 T cell receptor beta chains from the same sample are listed, as sequenced in a study of graft-versus-host responses after intestinal transplantation. Their target antigens are unknown. TCRdb's table, derived via immunoSEQ multiplex PCR, lists solely in-frame clones and lacks some. The sample gives about 100,000 clones, around nine tenths of which show up once; 5% to 6.5% is in the top ten. Here the sequenced sample was unstimulated CD8+ T cells sorted from spleen or lymph node cells, taken before intestinal transplant. These receptors came from a human donor who received an intestinal transplant.

V and J are TRBV4-2 and TRBJ2-4; 8 bases fit TRBD2. V shed 5 bases, J shed 0 bases, and the junction held 18 bases outside the gene matches. Germline V CDR1 and CDR2: LGHNA, YNFKEQ. This CDR3 has 20 amino acids. CDR3 DNA sequence: TGTGCCAGCAGCGCCGACGGCGGGGGGTCCTACTACTTAGCCAAAAACATTCAGTACTTC. It specifies CASSADGGGSYYLAKNIQYF.

V usage is TRBV4-1 and J usage is TRBJ2-1, with 12 bases fitting TRBD2. Germline assignment: CDR1 MGHRA and CDR2 YSYEKL. There are 15 residues in the CDR3. With V trimmed by 4 bases and J by 7 bases, 5 bases remained unmatched. The CDR3 DNA sequence: TGCGCCAGCAGCCGGCTAGCGGGAGGGCTTAATGAGCAGTTCTTC. Translating gives CASSRLAGGLNEQFF.

The rearrangement joins TRBV6-1 to TRBJ1-1; 7 nucleotides align to TRBD1. From germline, CDR1 is MNHNS and CDR2 SASEGT. The CDR3 is made up of 14 amino acids. J gave up 6 bases and V 6 bases, and 10 bases lay outside the gene matches. The CDR3 bases are TGTGCCAGCAGCGAAATCAAGACAGGGCCTGAAGCTTTCTTT. This codes for CASSEIKTGPEAFF.